The 8 T cell receptor beta chains reported below all come from one sample, sequenced in a study of shared clonotypes between healthy human individuals. TCRdb's table, derived via immunoSEQ multiplex PCR, lists solely in-frame clones and lacks some. The sample carries about 2.1 million clones, 93% recorded once. Positively selected for CCR7, the CD45RO-negative cells used as naive CD8 cells excluded terminally differentiated effector memory CD45RA+ cells. The sequenced material came from naive CD8+ T cells from PBMCs. The receptors derive from a man between 18 and 29 years old in good health. Some clones in this sample may be carry-over from other donors' samples.

V is TRBV29-1 and J is TRBJ1-1, with 8 bases fitting TRBD1. The germline V gene encodes CDR1 SQVTM and CDR2 ANQGSEA. The length of the CDR3 is 13 residues. The trim removed 2 bases at V and 1 base at J, leaving 0 bases unmatched. The CDR3, as DNA: TGCAGCGTTGAACAGGGGGCGAACACTGAAGCTTTCTTT. Amino acid sequence: CSVEQGANTEAFF. Using reference TRBV29-1 and TRBJ1-1 for the parts outside the CDR3, the full variable domain is SAVISQKPSRDICQRGTSLTIQCQVDSQVTMMFWYRQQPGQSLTLIATANQGSEATYESGFVIDKFPISRPNLTFSTLTVSNMSPEDSSIYLCSVEQGANTEAFFGQGTRLTVV.

The V call is TRBV4-1, the J call TRBJ2-7; unclear D gene. Germline CDR1 MGHRA, CDR2 YSYEKL. The CDR3 runs 15 residues. Trimming removed 1 base at V and 0 bases at J, with 10 bases between. CDR3 protein: CASSQVTGISYEQYF. The CDR3 DNA follows: TGCGCCAGCAGCCAAGTGACGGGTATCTCCTACGAGCAGTACTTC.

On this clone itself: A read error may account for a junction end that differs from germline. The chain recombines TRBV5-4 with TRBJ1-6; D gene ambiguous. CDR3 length: 15 residues. Looked up from germline, CDR1 is SGHNT and CDR2 is YYREEE (reference sequence). CDR3 in amino acids: CASSPLADYNSPLHF. For the CDR3, the DNA is TGTGCCAGCAGCCCCCTCGCTGACTATAACTCACCCCTCCACTTT.

The V gene is TRBV27, the J gene TRBJ2-4, with 8 bases that match TRBD1. Unmatched junction bases numbered 7, after V lost 2 bases and J lost 7 bases. This CDR3 has 15 amino acids. Germline V CDR1 and CDR2: MNHEY, SMNVEV (reference sequence). CDR3 in DNA: TGTGCCAGCAGTTTAGGGCCAGGGGGCTTGAACATTCAGTACTTC. Translating it yields CASSLGPGGLNIQYF.

This chain connects TRBV2 to TRBJ2-4, with TRBD1 as a possible D gene (6 bases). This CDR3 spans 11 amino acids. V was pared by 4 bases and J by 15 bases, with 13 bases between. The germline V gene encodes CDR1 SNHLY and CDR2 FYNNEI. Here the CDR3 DNA reads TGTGCCAGCAGTGCGGACAGCCCGGGGTACTTC. Translated, it gives CASSADSPGYF.

This chain links TRBV19 with TRBJ2-7; D gene unclear. This CDR3 comprises 12 residues. Trimming took off 7 bases at V and 3 bases at J, with 10 bases between the two ends. From germline, CDR1 is LNHDA and CDR2 SQIVND (reference sequence). The CDR3 region has the DNA TGTGCCAGTATGAATGAGGTCTACGAGCAGTACTTC. Translated, it gives CASMNEVYEQYF.

The rearrangement joins TRBV6-6 to TRBJ1-1; D not resolved. Trimming pared 3 bases from V and 3 bases from J, leaving 8 bases between. CDR1 and CDR2 (germline): MNHNY, SVGAGI (reference sequence). This CDR3 spans 13 amino acids. The CDR3 region has the DNA TGTGCCAGCAGTTATTCGGTATACACTGAAGCTTTCTTT. Translated: CASSYSVYTEAFF.

This chain links TRBV19 with TRBJ1-4; 8 bases fit TRBD1. V lost 4 bases and J lost 6; bases outside the gene matches: 4. Germline V gene data show CDR1 as LNHDA and CDR2 as SQIVND (reference sequence). The CDR3 consists of 14 residues. The CDR3 DNA reads TGTGCCAGTAGTAACACAGGGGGGTATGAAAAACTGTTTTTT. It specifies CASSNTGGYEKLFF.